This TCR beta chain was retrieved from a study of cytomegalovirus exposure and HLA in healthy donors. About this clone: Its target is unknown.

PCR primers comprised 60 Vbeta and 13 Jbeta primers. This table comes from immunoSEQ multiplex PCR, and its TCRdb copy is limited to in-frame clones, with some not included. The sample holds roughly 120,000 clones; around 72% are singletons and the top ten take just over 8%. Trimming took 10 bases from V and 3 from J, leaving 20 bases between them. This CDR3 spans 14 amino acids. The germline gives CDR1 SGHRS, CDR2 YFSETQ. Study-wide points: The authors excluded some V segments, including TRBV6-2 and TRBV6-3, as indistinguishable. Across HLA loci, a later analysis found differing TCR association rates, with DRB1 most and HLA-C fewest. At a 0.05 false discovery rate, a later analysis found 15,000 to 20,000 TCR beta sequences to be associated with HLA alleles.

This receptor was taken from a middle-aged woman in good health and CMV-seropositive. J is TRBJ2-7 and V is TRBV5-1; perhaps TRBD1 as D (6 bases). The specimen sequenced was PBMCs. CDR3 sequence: CAGLVGGKLYEQYF. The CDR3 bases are TGCGCCGGGTTAGTTGGGGGCAAACTCTACGAGCAGTACTTC.